This TCR beta chain originates from a study of T cells in Graves' hyperthyroidism and ophthalmopathy. Findings of the study overall: Ophthalmopathy could be told apart from stable hyperthyroidism with a 13 V-J model.

This clonotype was counted many times. Its antigen is as yet unknown. This CDR3 comprises 15 residues. Germline CDR1 reads SGHKS; CDR2 reads YYEKEE (reference sequence). V shed 2 bases and J shed 5 bases, with 16 bases lying between them. Amplified TCR beta CDR3 regions came from RNA transcripts. The study used the HTBI primer set for a first-round RT-PCR of the TCR CDR3. Each CDR3 protein gets one entry after TCRdb re-called the multiplex PCR reads with MiXCR. The table shows hundreds of thousands of distinct CDR3 sequences, with roughly 20% occurring only once. The genes are TRBV5-5 and TRBJ1-2; D gene unclear. The specimen was blood. The source is a man aged 30 to 45 with Graves' ophthalmopathy. In DNA, the CDR3 is TGTGCCAGCAGCTTTCCGGGCTCCCGAAATTATGGCTACACCTTC. Translation gives CASSFPGSRNYGYTF. Full variable domain (missing parts from reference TRBV5-5 and TRBJ1-2): DAGVTQSPTHLIKTRGQQVTLRCSPISGHKSVSWYQQVLGQGPQFIFQYYEKEERGRGNFPDRFSARQFPNYSSELNVNALLLGDSALYLCASSFPGSRNYGYTFGSGTRLTVV.